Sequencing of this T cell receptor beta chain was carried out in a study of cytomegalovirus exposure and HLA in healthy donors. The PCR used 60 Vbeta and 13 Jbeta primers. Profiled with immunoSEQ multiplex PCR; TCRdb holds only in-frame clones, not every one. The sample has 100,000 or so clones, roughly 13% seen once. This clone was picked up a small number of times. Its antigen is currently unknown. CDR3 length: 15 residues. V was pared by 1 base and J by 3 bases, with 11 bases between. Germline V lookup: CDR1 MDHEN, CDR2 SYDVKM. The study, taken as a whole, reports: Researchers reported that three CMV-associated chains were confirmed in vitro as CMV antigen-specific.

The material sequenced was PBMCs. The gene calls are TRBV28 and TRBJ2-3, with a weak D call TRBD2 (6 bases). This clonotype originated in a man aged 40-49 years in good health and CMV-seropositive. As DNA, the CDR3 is TGTGCCAGCAGTTTATTGGGGGGACGAACAGATACGCAGTATTTT. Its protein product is CASSLLGGRTDTQYF.